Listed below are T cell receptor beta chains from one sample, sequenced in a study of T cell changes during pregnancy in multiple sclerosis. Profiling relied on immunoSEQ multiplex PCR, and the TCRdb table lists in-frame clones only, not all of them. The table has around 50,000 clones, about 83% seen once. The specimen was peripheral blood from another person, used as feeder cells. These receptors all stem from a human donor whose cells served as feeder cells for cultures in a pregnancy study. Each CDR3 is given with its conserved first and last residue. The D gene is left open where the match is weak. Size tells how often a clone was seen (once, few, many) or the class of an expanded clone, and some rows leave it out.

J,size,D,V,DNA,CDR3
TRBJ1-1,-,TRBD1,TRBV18,TGTGCCAGCTCCCGACAGGGACCCCCAATGAACACTGAAGCTTTCTTT,CASSRQGPPMNTEAFF
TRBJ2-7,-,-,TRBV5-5,TGTGCCAGCAGCTTGGACAGGAGAATCTACGAGCAGTACTTC,CASSLDRRIYEQYF
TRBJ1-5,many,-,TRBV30,TGTGCCTGGAGTCCTGGGCCAGGGCATCAGCCCCAGCATTTT,CAWSPGPGHQPQHF
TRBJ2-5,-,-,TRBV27,TGTGCCAGCAGTACCGGCAGTTGGGAGACCCAGTACTTC,CASSTGSWETQYF
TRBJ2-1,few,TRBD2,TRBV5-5,TGTGCCAGCAGCCCCCATGGGGGGAGCGGGGGGGCAGGTGAGCAGTTCTTC,CASSPHGGSGGAGEQFF
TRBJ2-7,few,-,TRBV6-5,TGTGCCAGCAGGCCAAACGGGGTATTCGGTTACGAGCAGTACTTC,CASRPNGVFGYEQYF
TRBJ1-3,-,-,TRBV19,TGTGCCAGTAGTATAGCTCGGGGTGTCGGAAACACCATATATTTT,CASSIARGVGNTIYF
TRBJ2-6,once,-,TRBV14,TGTGCCAGCATTGGAGCCAACGTCCTGACTTTC,CASIGANVLTF
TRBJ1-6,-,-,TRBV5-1,TGCGCCAGCAGCTTGGTACAGGGAAGCAATTCACCCCTCCACTTT,CASSLVQGSNSPLHF
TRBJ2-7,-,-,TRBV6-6,TGTGCCAGCACCAGAGGGGGGAGCTCCTACGAGCAGTACTTC,CASTRGGSSYEQYF
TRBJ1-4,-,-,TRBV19,TGTGCCAGTAGTACCCAAGGCGGTGAAAAACTGTTTTTT,CASSTQGGEKLFF
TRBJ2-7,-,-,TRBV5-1,TGCGCCAGCAGCTCGGTAGTAAACGAGCAGTACTTC,CASSSVVNEQYF
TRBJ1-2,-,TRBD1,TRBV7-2,TGTGCCAGCAGCTTGTTACAGGGGGTCCTCTATGGCTACACCTTC,CASSLLQGVLYGYTF
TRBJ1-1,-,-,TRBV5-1,TGCGCCAGCAGCGCCGGCCGGACGGACGCTGAAGCTTTCTTT,CASSAGRTDAEAFF
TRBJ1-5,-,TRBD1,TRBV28,TGTGCCAGCAGCCCAGGGGGGACAGTTAGCAATCAGCCCCAGCATTTT,CASSPGGTVSNQPQHF
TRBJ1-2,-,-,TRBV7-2,TGTGCCAGCAGCTTAAGCGTTACCTCCTATGGCTACACCTTC,CASSLSVTSYGYTF
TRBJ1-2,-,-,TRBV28,TGTGCCAGCACCCCTCGCCAGGATTATGGCTACACCTTC,CASTPRQDYGYTF
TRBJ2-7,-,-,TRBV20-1,TGCAGTGCTAGCGTTCTGTACGAGCAGTACTTC,CSASVLYEQYF
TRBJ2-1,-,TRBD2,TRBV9,TGTGCCAGCAGCGTAACACTAGCGGGCGACTCCTACAATGAGCAGTTCTTC,CASSVTLAGDSYNEQFF
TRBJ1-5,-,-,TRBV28,TGTGCCAGCAGCCCTACCACAGGTCTGGGGCCCCAGCATTTT,CASSPTTGLGPQHF
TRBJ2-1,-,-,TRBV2,TGTGCCAGCAGGGACAGCAGCTCCTACAATGAGCAGTTCTTC,CASRDSSSYNEQFF
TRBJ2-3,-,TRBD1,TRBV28,TGTGCCAGCAGTTTCCGGGACAGGGGCAGCACAGATACGCAGTATTTT,CASSFRDRGSTDTQYF
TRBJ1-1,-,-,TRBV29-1,TGCAGCGTTGTGGGCCAGGTGAACACTGAAGCTTTCTTT,CSVVGQVNTEAFF
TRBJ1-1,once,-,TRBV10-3,TGTGCCACCCAGGGTTCCATGAACACTGAAGCTTTCTTT,CATQGSMNTEAFF
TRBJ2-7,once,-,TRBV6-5,TGTGCCAGCAGTTCCCTCCGGAGGGGGGTCAACTACGAGCAGTACTTC,CASSSLRRGVNYEQYF
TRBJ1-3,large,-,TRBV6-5,TGTGCCAGCAGACCCCGGGACAATGGAAACACCATATATTTT,CASRPRDNGNTIYF
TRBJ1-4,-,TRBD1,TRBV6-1,TGTGCCAGCAGCCGGGACAGGGTGTGGAATGAAAAACTGTTTTTT,CASSRDRVWNEKLFF
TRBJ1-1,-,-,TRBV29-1,TGCAGCGTTGTTGGAGGTGTGGGGACTGAAGCTTTCTTT,CSVVGGVGTEAFF
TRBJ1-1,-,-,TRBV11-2,TGTGCCAGCAGCTTAGGGGCGACCGAAGCTTTCTTT,CASSLGATEAFF
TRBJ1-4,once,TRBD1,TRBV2,TGTGCCAGCAGTACCCAGGGGGGTGGGGATGAAAAACTGTTTTTT,CASSTQGGGDEKLFF
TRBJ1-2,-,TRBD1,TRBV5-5,TGTGCCAGCAGCTCGACCCCAGGGGACAGGGACGGCTACACCTTC,CASSSTPGDRDGYTF
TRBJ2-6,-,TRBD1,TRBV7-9,TGTGCCAGCAAGCCGTCACCGGGACAGGGGATATGGGGGGCCAACGTCCTGACTTTC,CASKPSPGQGIWGANVLTF
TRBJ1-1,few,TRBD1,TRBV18,TGTGCCAGCTCACCCTCCCGGGACAGGGGAAATGAAGCTTTCTTT,CASSPSRDRGNEAFF
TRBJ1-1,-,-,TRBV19,TGTGCCAGTTCGTTTAGTGACGGTGAAGCTTTCTTT,CASSFSDGEAFF
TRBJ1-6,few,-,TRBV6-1,TGTGCCAGCAGTGAATCTGGGGGATATAATTCACCCCTCCACTTT,CASSESGGYNSPLHF
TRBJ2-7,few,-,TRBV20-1,TGCAGTGCTAGCAGGGGTAAAGAGCAGTACTTC,CSASRGKEQYF
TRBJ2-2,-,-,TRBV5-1,TGCGCCAGCACTCCTGGGGGCGCGAACACCGGGGAGCTGTTTTTT,CASTPGGANTGELFF
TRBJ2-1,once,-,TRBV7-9,TGTGCCAGCAGCTTAATCAATGAGCAGTTCTTC,CASSLINEQFF
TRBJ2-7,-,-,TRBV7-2,TGTGCCAGCAGCTTAGCGCCCGTGGGGGCGCAGAACGAGCAGTACTTC,CASSLAPVGAQNEQYF
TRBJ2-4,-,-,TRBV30,TGTGCCTGGAGTGCTGGGGGAAAAAACATTCAGTACTTC,CAWSAGGKNIQYF
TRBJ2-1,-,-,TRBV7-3,TGTGCCAGCAGCTTAGGGGCGGGATCCTACAATGAGCAGTTCTTC,CASSLGAGSYNEQFF
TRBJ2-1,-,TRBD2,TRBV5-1,TGCGCCAGCAGCCCCCCGACTAGCGGAGGGCGGAATGAGCAGTTCTTC,CASSPPTSGGRNEQFF
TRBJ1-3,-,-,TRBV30,TGTGCCTGGAGTGTCCGCGGGGACACCATATATTTT,CAWSVRGDTIYF
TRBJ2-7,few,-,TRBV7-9,TGTGCCAGCAGCCCCTATTACGAGCAGTACTTC,CASSPYYEQYF
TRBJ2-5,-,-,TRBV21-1,TGTGCCAGCAGCAAATGGTACAGGGGGCAAGAGACCCAGTACTTC,CASSKWYRGQETQYF
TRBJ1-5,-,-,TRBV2,TGTGCCAGCATGCGGGACACCAATCAGCCCCAGCATTTT,CASMRDTNQPQHF
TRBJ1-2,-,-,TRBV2,TGTGCCAGCAGTGAGCAGGGCGAATATGGCTACACCTTC,CASSEQGEYGYTF
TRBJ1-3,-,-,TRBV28,TGTGCCAGCAGTCCCCCAGGGGCTGCCTCTGGAAACACCATATATTTT,CASSPPGAASGNTIYF
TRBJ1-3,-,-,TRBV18,TGTGCCAGCTCACCAGACTCAGAGGCTGGAAACACCATATATTTT,CASSPDSEAGNTIYF
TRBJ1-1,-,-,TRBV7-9,TGTGCCAGCAGCTTAGCCGGGAACACTGAAGCTTTCTTT,CASSLAGNTEAFF
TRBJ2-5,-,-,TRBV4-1,TGCGCCAGCAGCCAAGTAAACAAAGCGGGAGAGACCCAGTACTTC,CASSQVNKAGETQYF